The 32 T cell receptor beta chains below were found in one sample sequenced in a study of shared clonotypes between healthy human individuals. Using immunoSEQ multiplex PCR, the repertoire was profiled, and TCRdb retains in-frame clones only, with some absent. The sample consists of some 2,500,000 clones, roughly 93% of them appearing once. Sequenced input: naive CD4+ T cells from PBMCs. Documented subset: CD45RA+ positively selected. These receptors were collected from a man aged 18 to 29 in good health. Some clones in this sample may be carry-over from other donors' samples.

The gene calls are TRBV7-3 and TRBJ2-2; 13 positions match TRBD2. The CDR3 is 16 amino acids. CDR1 SGHTA and CDR2 FQGTGA come from the germline V gene. V shed 5 bases, J shed 2 bases, and the junction held 2 bases outside the gene matches. CDR3 sequence (DNA): TGTGCCAGCAGCCGGACTAGCGGGAGTAACACCGGGGAGCTGTTTTTT. Protein sequence: CASSRTSGSNTGELFF. The complete variable domain, with remaining parts taken from reference TRBV7-3 and TRBJ2-2, reads GAGVSQTPSNKVTEKGKYVELRCDPISGHTALYWYRQSLGQGPEFLIYFQGTGAADDSGLPNDRFFAVRPEGSVSTLKIQRTERGDSAVYLCASSRTSGSNTGELFFGEGSRLTVL.

This clone has a handful of counts. This sequence joins TRBV28 and TRBJ1-5; D remains ambiguous. Trimming removed 6 bases at V and 4 bases at J, with 13 bases between. The CDR3 contains 14 residues. From germline, CDR1 is MDHEN and CDR2 SYDVKM. The CDR3 region is CASRDSGRNQPQHF. Here the CDR3 DNA reads TGTGCCAGCAGAGACTCCGGGCGGAATCAGCCCCAGCATTTT.

The gene calls are TRBV6-6 and TRBJ1-2; D is perhaps TRBD1 (6 bases). From germline, CDR1 is MNHNY and CDR2 SVGAGI (reference sequence). The ends were cut back, 6 bases at V and 4 bases at J, with 15 bases in the middle. The CDR3 extends over 14 amino acids. CDR3 amino acids: CASSQGQGSYGYTF. DNA for the CDR3: TGTGCCAGCAGCCAGGGACAAGGGAGCTATGGCTACACCTTC.

The chain combines TRBV5-1 with TRBJ2-7; 8 nucleotides match TRBD1. CDR1 is SGHRS, CDR2 YFSETQ, per germline. Trimming cost V 0 bases and J 3 bases; bases outside gene matches: 17. This CDR3 region has 19 residues. CDR3 amino acids: CASSLGLIGTGIPGYEQYF. CDR3 DNA: TGCGCCAGCAGCTTGGGTTTAATTGGGACAGGCATTCCCGGCTACGAGCAGTACTTC.

The chain couples TRBV7-6 to TRBJ1-1; 7 nucleotides line up with TRBD1. The germline V gene has CDR1 SGHVS and CDR2 FNYEAQ. V lost 2 bases, J lost 1 base, and 4 bases stayed unmatched. This CDR3 region has 15 residues. CDR3 nucleotide sequence: TGTGCCAGCAGCTTATCTCCAGGGGGGAACACTGAAGCTTTCTTT. Protein: CASSLSPGGNTEAFF.

This clone has just one count. Other DNA sequences in the same sample also yield this CDR3. The gene calls are TRBV7-3 and TRBJ1-2; 8 positions agree with TRBD1. The V gene end was trimmed by 2 bases and the J gene end by 8 bases; junction bases not matched to a gene: 4. Germline V lookup: CDR1 SGHTA, CDR2 FQGTGA. The CDR3 runs 13 residues. CDR3 bases: TGTGCCAGCAGCTTACAGGGGGCAGGCGGCTACACCTTC. Its translation: CASSLQGAGGYTF.

This chain joins TRBV12-5 and TRBJ2-5, with D perhaps matching TRBD2 (6 bases). CDR3 length equals 15 residues. Germline CDR1 reads LGHNT; CDR2 reads FRNRAP. The V and J ends lost 5 bases and 2 bases respectively, with 15 bases between them. The CDR3 sequence: CASGQGTGLQETQYF. CDR3 DNA sequence: TGTGCTAGTGGTCAAGGGACTGGCCTTCAAGAGACCCAGTACTTC. The complete variable domain, with remaining parts taken from reference TRBV12-5 and TRBJ2-5, reads DARVTQTPRHKVTEMGQEVTMRCQPILGHNTVFWYRQTMMQGLELLAYFRNRAPLDDSGMPKDRFSAEMPDATLATLKIQPSEPRDSAVYFCASGQGTGLQETQYFGPGTRLLVL.

J is TRBJ1-2 and V is TRBV29-1; the D is unclear. This CDR3 has 13 residues. The germline V and J ends were trimmed by 1 base and 5 bases, with 11 bases remaining between them. Germline CDR1 and CDR2: SQVTM and ANQGSEA. CDR3 loop: CSVEGVRRYGYTF. The CDR3 DNA follows: TGCAGCGTTGAAGGGGTCAGGAGATATGGCTACACCTTC.

The chain combines TRBV25-1 with TRBJ2-7; TRBD1 is a possible D gene (6 bases). The CDR3 is 16 residues long. CDR1 and CDR2 (germline): MGHDK, SYGVNS. V was cut by 3 bases and J by 4 bases, with 19 bases left in between. The CDR3 protein is CASSDASLAGAYEQYF. The DNA for the CDR3 is TGTGCCAGCAGTGACGCATCCCTCGCAGGGGCATACGAGCAGTACTTC.

CDR3 loop: CATAVPNQPQHF. The CDR3 DNA sequence: TGTGCCACCGCGGTACCCAATCAGCCCCAGCATTTT. This chain joins TRBV15 and TRBJ1-5; D gene ambiguous. Trimming took 8 bases from V and 3 from J, leaving 8 bases between them. Germline CDR1 is LNHNV and CDR2 is YYDKDF (reference sequence). CDR3 length equals 12 residues.

The chain links TRBV7-2 to TRBJ2-7; 7 nucleotides line up with TRBD1. Trimming cost V 3 bases and J 3 bases; bases outside gene matches: 14. Germline assignment: CDR1 SGHTA and CDR2 FQGNSA. This CDR3 is 17 amino acids long. CDR3: CASSFRDSLTRGYEQYF. The CDR3 region has the DNA TGTGCCAGCAGCTTCCGGGACAGTCTGACCCGCGGCTACGAGCAGTACTTC.

The chain uses TRBV7-2 and TRBJ2-3, with 14 bases that match TRBD2. Germline V gene lookup returns CDR1 SGHTA and CDR2 FQGNSA. V lost 4 bases, J lost 1 base, and 7 bases stayed unmatched. CDR3 length: 18 residues. CDR3 bases: TGTGCCAGCAGCTGGGGGACTAGCGGGAGACCTGGCACAGATACGCAGTATTTT. Amino acid sequence: CASSWGTSGRPGTDTQYF.

This clone was detected once. This CDR3 reads CATSRDRGQETQYF. CDR3 bases: TGTGCCACCAGCAGAGATCGAGGGCAAGAGACCCAGTACTTC. V is TRBV15 and J is TRBJ2-5; possibly TRBD2 for D (5 bases). The germline V gene has CDR1 LNHNV and CDR2 YYDKDF (reference sequence). The CDR3 is made up of 14 amino acids. V lost 0 bases and J 2 bases, leaving 7 bases between the germline ends.

The gene calls are TRBV27 and TRBJ2-1, with D perhaps TRBD1 or TRBD2 (7 bases each). Germline-derived CDR1 and CDR2 are MNHEY and SMNVEV (reference sequence). The CDR3 extends over 12 amino acids. V was cut by 2 bases and J by 12 bases, with 11 bases left in between. CDR3 residues: CASSLAGGVQFF. DNA of the CDR3: TGTGCCAGCAGTTTAGCAGGGGGGGTGCAGTTCTTC.

This clone was found once. V is TRBV29-1 and J is TRBJ2-7; 9 bases are shared with TRBD1. The V and J ends lost 7 bases and 3 bases, in that order; junction bases with no gene match: 7. The germline CDR1 and CDR2 sequences are SQVTM and ANQGSEA. The CDR3 extends over 13 amino acids. The CDR3 sequence is CSASRGQGYEQYF. The CDR3 nucleotides are TGCAGCGCGAGTAGGGGACAGGGCTACGAGCAGTACTTC.

In this sample, this clone turned up a few times. This chain links TRBV7-8 with TRBJ2-7; 11 bases map to TRBD2. With V trimmed by 6 bases and J by 2 bases, 12 bases remained unmatched. The CDR3 runs 17 residues. Germline V gene sequence: CDR1 SGHVS, CDR2 FQNEAQ. The chain's CDR3 is CASRPPTGTSGTYEQYF. CDR3 sequence (DNA): TGTGCCAGCAGACCGCCTACGGGGACTAGCGGAACCTACGAGCAGTACTTC.

This clone has a single count. This chain uses TRBV2 with TRBJ2-3, with unresolved D. Germline lookup yields CDR1 SNHLY and CDR2 FYNNEI. The CDR3 is 11 residues long. Trimming left V 6 bases short and J 5 bases short, with 6 bases between. The CDR3: CASSAEDTQYF. The CDR3 DNA is TGTGCCAGCAGCGCAGAAGATACGCAGTATTTT.

The rearrangement joins TRBV5-1 to TRBJ2-5; TRBD2 is a possible D gene (5 bases). CDR3 length equals 16 residues. The germline gives CDR1 SGHRS, CDR2 YFSETQ. V was cut by 0 bases and J by 1 base, with 13 bases left in between. CDR3 sequence (DNA): TGCGCCAGCAGCTTGGGGGTTCACCGGGGCCAAGAGACCCAGTACTTC. Translation gives CASSLGVHRGQETQYF.

This rearrangement joins TRBV5-1 to TRBJ2-4, with D possibly matching TRBD1 (6 bases). Germline lookup yields CDR1 SGHRS and CDR2 YFSETQ. Deletions cut 0 bases from V and 3 bases from J, with 13 bases between. The CDR3 loop spans 16 amino acids. Written as DNA, the CDR3 is TGCGCCAGCAGCTTGGTGGCAGGGGATGGCAAAAACATTCAGTACTTC. This codes for CASSLVAGDGKNIQYF.

The chain recombines TRBV28 with TRBJ2-7; D is uncertain. Per the germline V gene, CDR1 is MDHEN and CDR2 is SYDVKM. Trimming stripped 8 bases from V and 0 bases from J, with 14 bases between. The length of the CDR3 is 14 residues. The CDR3 sequence: CASFSSAISYEQYF. The CDR3 DNA is TGTGCCAGCTTTTCGAGTGCGATCTCCTACGAGCAGTACTTC.

The table lists this clone with a count of one. This chain connects TRBV28 to TRBJ2-2; 10 positions agree with TRBD2. Germline V gene sequence: CDR1 MDHEN, CDR2 SYDVKM. With 3 bases clipped from V and 4 bases from J, the junction kept 5 bases outside the gene matches. CDR3 length: 16 amino acids. The CDR3 bases are TGTGCCAGCAGTTTGGCTAGCGGGAGCGGCACCGGGGAGCTGTTTTTT. Translating gives CASSLASGSGTGELFF.

V and J are TRBV30 and TRBJ1-1; 9 bases agree with TRBD1. After removal of 3 bases from V and 1 base from J, the junction contained 3 bases not matched to a gene. This CDR3 spans 14 amino acids. Looked up from germline, CDR1 is GTSNPN and CDR2 is SVGIG (reference sequence). The CDR3: CAWSGTGRNTEAFF. Written as DNA, the CDR3 is TGTGCCTGGAGCGGGACAGGGCGGAACACTGAAGCTTTCTTT.

In the case of this clone: The identical CDR3 is also encoded by other nucleotide sequences in the sample. The rearrangement uses TRBV28 and TRBJ2-2, with 7 bases that match TRBD1. The CDR3 length is 15 residues. The germline gives CDR1 MDHEN, CDR2 SYDVKM. V gave up 4 bases and J gave up 3 bases; unmatched junction bases: 5. CDR3 loop: CASSSPGQYTGELFF. The CDR3 DNA reads TGTGCCAGCAGTTCACCGGGACAGTACACCGGGGAGCTGTTTTTT.

With respect to this clone: The identical CDR3 is also encoded by other nucleotide sequences in the sample. The rearrangement links TRBV28 to TRBJ2-4; TRBD1 matches 7 bases. CDR1 is MDHEN and CDR2 is SYDVKM in the germline V gene. The CDR3 spans 15 residues. With V trimmed by 5 bases and J by 0 bases, 4 bases remained unmatched. CDR3 sequence: CASSPTGLAKNIQYF. CDR3 DNA: TGTGCCAGCAGTCCGACAGGGCTAGCCAAAAACATTCAGTACTTC.

The V call is TRBV27, the J call TRBJ1-4; possibly TRBD1 for D (6 bases). Germline loops: CDR1 MNHEY, CDR2 SMNVEV (reference sequence). CDR3 length equals 16 residues. Trimming left V 0 bases short and J 10 bases short, with 18 bases between. The CDR3 DNA is TGTGCCAGCAGTTTATCCACGCGAATGACACAGGGAAAACTGTTTTTT. Encoded protein: CASSLSTRMTQGKLFF. The whole variable domain, filled in from reference TRBV27 and TRBJ1-4, reads EAQVTQNPRYLITVTGKKLTVTCSQNMNHEYMSWYRQDPGLGLRQIYYSMNVEVTDKGDVPEGYKVSRKEKRNFPLILESPSPNQTSLYFCASSLSTRMTQGKLFFGSGTQLSVL.

The genes are TRBV4-2 and TRBJ1-4, with 8 positions matching TRBD1. J gave up 3 bases and V 4 bases, and 4 bases lay outside the gene matches. This CDR3 contains 15 residues. In germline, CDR1 is LGHNA, CDR2 YNFKEQ. The CDR3 sequence is CASSPRTGPNEKLFF. The CDR3 region has the DNA TGTGCCAGCAGCCCTCGGACAGGGCCTAATGAAAAACTGTTTTTT.

V gene TRBV29-1 combines with J gene TRBJ2-7; 8 bases are a match to TRBD2. V lost 2 bases, J lost 0 bases, and 3 bases stayed unmatched. Germline loops: CDR1 SQVTM, CDR2 ANQGSEA. This CDR3 has 14 amino acids. The CDR3 here is CSVERGGPSYEQYF. The CDR3 coding sequence is TGCAGCGTTGAACGGGGGGGGCCCTCCTACGAGCAGTACTTC.

This clone was detected only once. The J gene is TRBJ1-5, the V gene TRBV6-1; D remains unclear. The germline V gene has CDR1 MNHNS and CDR2 SASEGT. The V gene lost 1 base and the J gene lost 7 bases, with 5 bases spanning the gap. The CDR3 extends over 12 amino acids. This chain's CDR3 is CASSEVQQPQHF. CDR3 DNA sequence: TGTGCCAGCAGTGAAGTTCAACAGCCCCAGCATTTT.

This sequence joins TRBV19 and TRBJ1-4; maybe TRBD1 (6 bases). From germline, CDR1 is LNHDA and CDR2 SQIVND (reference sequence). The length of the CDR3 is 16 residues. V was cut by 3 bases and J by 5 bases, with 16 bases left in between. The CDR3 bases are TGTGCCAGTAGTATCGGTCGGGGACAATACAATGAAAAACTGTTTTTT. Translation: CASSIGRGQYNEKLFF.

This clone was counted only a few times. This chain joins TRBV29-1 and TRBJ1-1, with D unresolved. Trimming pared 5 bases from V and 1 base from J, leaving 11 bases between. The CDR3 runs to 13 residues. Looked up from germline, CDR1 is SQVTM and CDR2 is ANQGSEA. Here the CDR3 DNA reads TGCAGCGTTAAAGGTTCGGAGAACACTGAAGCTTTCTTT. This sequence encodes CSVKGSENTEAFF.

The chain links TRBV7-6 to TRBJ1-5; no definite D call. V lost 3 bases and J lost 16, with 16 bases in between. The CDR3 spans 12 residues. Germline-derived CDR1 and CDR2 are SGHVS and FNYEAQ. The CDR3 loop reads CASSLVKVRVHF. The CDR3 DNA sequence: TGTGCCAGCAGCTTGGTCAAGGTTAGGGTACATTTT.

The chain uses TRBV7-2 and TRBJ2-5; D is ambiguous. Germline V gene lookup returns CDR1 SGHTA and CDR2 FQGNSA. The CDR3 is 14 amino acids. V was cut by 3 bases and J by 1 base, with 9 bases left in between. DNA for the CDR3: TGTGCCAGCAGCTTGATCATGTCCCAAGAGACCCAGTACTTC. Translating gives CASSLIMSQETQYF. Together with reference TRBV7-2 and TRBJ2-5, the CDR3 gives the full variable domain: GAGVSQSPSNKVTEKGKDVELRCDPISGHTALYWYRQSLGQGLEFLIYFQGNSAPDKSGLPSDRFSAERTGGSVSTLTIQRTQQEDSAVYLCASSLIMSQETQYFGPGTRLLVL.